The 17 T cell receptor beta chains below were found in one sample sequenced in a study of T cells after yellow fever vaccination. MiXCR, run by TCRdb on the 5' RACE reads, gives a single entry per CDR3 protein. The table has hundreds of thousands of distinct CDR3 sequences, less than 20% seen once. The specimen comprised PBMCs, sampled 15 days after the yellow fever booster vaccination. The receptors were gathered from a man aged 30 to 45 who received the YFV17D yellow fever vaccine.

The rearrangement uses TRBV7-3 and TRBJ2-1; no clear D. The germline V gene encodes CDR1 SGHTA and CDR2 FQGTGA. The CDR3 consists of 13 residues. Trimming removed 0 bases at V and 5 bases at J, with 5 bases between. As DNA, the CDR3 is TGTGCCAGCAGCTTAACCTACGACAATGAGCAGTTCTTC. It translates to CASSLTYDNEQFF.

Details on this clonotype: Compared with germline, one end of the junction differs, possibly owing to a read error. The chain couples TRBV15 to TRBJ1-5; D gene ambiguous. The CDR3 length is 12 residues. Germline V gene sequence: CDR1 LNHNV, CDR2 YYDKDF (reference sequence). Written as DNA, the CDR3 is TGTGCCACCGGGCTTAGCGATCAGCCCCAGCATTTT. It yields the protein CATGLSDQPQHF.

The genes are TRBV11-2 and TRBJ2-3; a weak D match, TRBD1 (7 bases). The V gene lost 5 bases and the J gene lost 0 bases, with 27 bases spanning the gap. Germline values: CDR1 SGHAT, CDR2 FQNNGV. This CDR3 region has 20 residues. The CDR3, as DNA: TGTGCCAGCAGCCCAGGGGGAAGTGGGACTCGAAGAGCCAGCACAGATACGCAGTATTTT. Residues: CASSPGGSGTRRASTDTQYF.

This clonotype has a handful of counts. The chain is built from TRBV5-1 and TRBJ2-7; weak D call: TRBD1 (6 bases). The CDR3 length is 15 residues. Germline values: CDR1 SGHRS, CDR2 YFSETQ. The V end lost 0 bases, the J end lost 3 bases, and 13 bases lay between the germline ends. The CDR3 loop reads CASSLEASGDYEQYF. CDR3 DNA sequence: TGCGCCAGCAGCTTGGAAGCCTCAGGGGACTACGAGCAGTACTTC. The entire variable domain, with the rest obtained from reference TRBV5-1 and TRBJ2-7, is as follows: KAGVTQTPRYLIKTRGQQVTLSCSPISGHRSVSWYQQTPGQGLQFLFEYFSETQRNKGNFPGRFSGRQFSNSRSEMNVSTLELGDSALYLCASSLEASGDYEQYFGPGTRLTVT.

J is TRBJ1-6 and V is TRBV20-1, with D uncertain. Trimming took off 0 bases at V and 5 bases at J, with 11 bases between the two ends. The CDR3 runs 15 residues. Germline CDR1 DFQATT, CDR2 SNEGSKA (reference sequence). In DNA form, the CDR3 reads TGCAGTGCTAGAGATGGGTCAGGAAATAATTCACCCCTCCACTTT. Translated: CSARDGSGNNSPLHF.

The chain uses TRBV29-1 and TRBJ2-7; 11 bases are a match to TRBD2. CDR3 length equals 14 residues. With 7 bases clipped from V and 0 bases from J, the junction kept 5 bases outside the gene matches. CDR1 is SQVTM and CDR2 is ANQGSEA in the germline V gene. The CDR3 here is CSGSGTSGSYEQYF. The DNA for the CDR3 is TGCAGCGGGTCCGGGACTAGCGGCTCCTACGAGCAGTACTTC.

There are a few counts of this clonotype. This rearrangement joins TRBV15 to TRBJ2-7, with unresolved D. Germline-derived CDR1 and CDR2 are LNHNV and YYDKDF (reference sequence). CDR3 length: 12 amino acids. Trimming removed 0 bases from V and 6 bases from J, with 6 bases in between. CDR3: CATSRDRGEQYF. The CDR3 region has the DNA TGTGCCACCAGCAGAGACAGAGGCGAGCAGTACTTC.

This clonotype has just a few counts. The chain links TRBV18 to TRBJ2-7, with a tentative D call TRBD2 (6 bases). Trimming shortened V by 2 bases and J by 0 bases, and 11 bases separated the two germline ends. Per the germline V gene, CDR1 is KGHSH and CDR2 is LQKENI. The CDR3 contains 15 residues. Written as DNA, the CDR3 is TGTGCCAGCTCACCAGGCGGGGAAAGCTCCTACGAGCAGTACTTC. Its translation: CASSPGGESSYEQYF.

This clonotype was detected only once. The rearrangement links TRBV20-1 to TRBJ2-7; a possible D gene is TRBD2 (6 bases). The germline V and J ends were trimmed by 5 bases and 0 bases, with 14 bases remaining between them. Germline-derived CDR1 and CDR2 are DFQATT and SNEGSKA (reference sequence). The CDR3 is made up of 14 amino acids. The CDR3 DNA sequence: TGCAGTGCTCGACGGGACTCCAGCTCCTACGAGCAGTACTTC. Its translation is CSARRDSSSYEQYF.

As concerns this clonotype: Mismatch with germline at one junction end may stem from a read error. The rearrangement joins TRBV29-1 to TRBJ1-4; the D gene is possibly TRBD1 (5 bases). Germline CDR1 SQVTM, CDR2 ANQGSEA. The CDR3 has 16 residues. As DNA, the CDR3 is TGCAGCGTTGAAGATCTTTGGGGACTGCCTAACGAAAAACTGTTTTTT. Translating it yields CSVEDLWGLPNEKLFF.

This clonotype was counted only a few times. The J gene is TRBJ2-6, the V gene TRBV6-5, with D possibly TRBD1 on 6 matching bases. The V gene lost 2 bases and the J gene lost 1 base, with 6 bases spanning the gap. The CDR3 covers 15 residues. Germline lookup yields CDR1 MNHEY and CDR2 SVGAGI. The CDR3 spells CASSYQGSGANVLTF. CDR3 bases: TGTGCCAGCAGTTACCAGGGGTCTGGGGCCAACGTCCTGACTTTC.

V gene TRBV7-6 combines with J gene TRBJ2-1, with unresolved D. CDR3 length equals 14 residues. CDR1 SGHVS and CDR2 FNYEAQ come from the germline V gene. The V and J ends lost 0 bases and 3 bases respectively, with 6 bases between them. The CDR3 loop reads CASSLAASYNEQFF. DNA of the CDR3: TGTGCCAGCAGCTTAGCGGCCAGCTACAATGAGCAGTTCTTC.

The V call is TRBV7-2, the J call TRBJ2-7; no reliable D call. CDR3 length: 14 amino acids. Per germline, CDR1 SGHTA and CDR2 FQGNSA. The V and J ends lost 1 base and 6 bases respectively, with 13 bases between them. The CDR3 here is CASSLGGRASEQYF. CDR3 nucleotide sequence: TGTGCCAGCAGCTTAGGAGGCCGAGCCTCCGAGCAGTACTTC.

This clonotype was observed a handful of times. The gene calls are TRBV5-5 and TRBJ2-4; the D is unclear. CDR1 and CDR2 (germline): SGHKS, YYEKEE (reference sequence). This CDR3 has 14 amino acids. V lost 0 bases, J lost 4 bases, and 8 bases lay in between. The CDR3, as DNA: TGTGCCAGCAGCTTGGGAGTTCAGAAAAACATTCAGTACTTC. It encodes CASSLGVQKNIQYF.

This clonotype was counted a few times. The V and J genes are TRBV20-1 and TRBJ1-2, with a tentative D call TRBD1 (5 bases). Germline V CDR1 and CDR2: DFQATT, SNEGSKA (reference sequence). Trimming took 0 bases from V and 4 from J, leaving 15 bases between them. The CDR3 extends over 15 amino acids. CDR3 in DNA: TGCAGTGCTAGAGAAGAGGGACTCCGAGGCTATGGCTACACCTTC. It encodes CSAREEGLRGYGYTF.

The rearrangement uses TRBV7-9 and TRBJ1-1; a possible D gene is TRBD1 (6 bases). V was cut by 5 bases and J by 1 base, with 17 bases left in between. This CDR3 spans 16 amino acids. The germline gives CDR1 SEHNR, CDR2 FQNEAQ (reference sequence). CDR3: CASSEDDRRRNTEAFF. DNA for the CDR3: TGTGCCAGCAGCGAAGATGACAGGCGTAGGAACACTGAAGCTTTCTTT.

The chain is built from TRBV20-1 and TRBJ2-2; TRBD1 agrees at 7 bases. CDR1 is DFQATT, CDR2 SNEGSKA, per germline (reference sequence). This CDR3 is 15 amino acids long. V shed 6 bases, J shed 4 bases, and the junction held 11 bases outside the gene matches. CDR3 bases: TGCAGTGCCAGCCTCGGGACAGTGGCCACCGGGGAGCTGTTTTTT. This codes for CSASLGTVATGELFF.